What follows are 30 T cell receptor beta chains derived from one specimen sequenced in a study of shared clonotypes between healthy human individuals. Generated by immunoSEQ multiplex PCR, the TCRdb table keeps only in-frame clones and is missing some. The table includes millions of clones, 95% detected once. Sequencing was performed on naive CD4+ T cells sorted from blood. The subset: CD45RA+ positively selected. The receptors come from a man aged 18 to 30 in good health.

V is TRBV5-1 and J is TRBJ2-3, with TRBD2 matching over 7 bases. The CDR3 covers 15 residues. V lost 1 base and J lost 4; bases outside the gene matches: 6. Germline V gene lookup returns CDR1 SGHRS and CDR2 YFSETQ. This CDR3 reads CASSLSLAAPDTQYF. DNA for the CDR3: TGCGCCAGCAGCTTGTCGCTAGCGGCCCCAGATACGCAGTATTTT.

V usage is TRBV5-1 and J usage is TRBJ1-6; D remains ambiguous. This CDR3 contains 14 residues. In germline, CDR1 is SGHRS, CDR2 YFSETQ. Trimming cost V 0 bases and J 6 bases, with 7 bases left between them. The CDR3 is CASSLGEINSPLHF. The CDR3 DNA is TGCGCCAGCAGCTTGGGGGAGATTAATTCACCCCTCCACTTT.

J is TRBJ1-5 and V is TRBV6-6; the D gene is possibly TRBD1 (6 bases). This CDR3 contains 14 residues. Germline CDR1 reads MNHNY; CDR2 reads SVGAGI (reference sequence). V was shortened by 5 bases and J by 0 bases, with 8 bases between the two germline ends. The CDR3 spells CASSTGFSNQPQHF. As DNA, the CDR3 is TGTGCCAGCAGTACAGGGTTTAGCAATCAGCCCCAGCATTTT.

The chain has TRBV7-9 and TRBJ2-1, with D possibly called TRBD1 or TRBD2 (5 bases each). The germline V gene has CDR1 SEHNR and CDR2 FQNEAQ (reference sequence). V was trimmed by 5 bases and J by 4 bases, leaving 15 bases between them. This CDR3 is built from 15 residues. The CDR3 spells CASSPGRGPYNEQFF. CDR3 DNA sequence: TGTGCCAGCAGCCCCGGTAGGGGACCTTACAATGAGCAGTTCTTC.

The V call is TRBV1, the J call TRBJ2-3; no check of the table's D call, TRBD2, against the DNA was made. TRBV1 is assigned pseudogene status. This CDR3 is 17 amino acids long. CDR3 sequence: CTSSQVTGLAGTDTQYF. The CDR3 nucleotides are TGCACCAGCAGCCAAGTTACCGGACTAGCGGGCACAGATACGCAGTATTTT.

The chain links TRBV2 to TRBJ2-6; unclear D gene. Germline assignment: CDR1 SNHLY and CDR2 FYNNEI. V was trimmed by 3 bases and J by 8 bases, leaving 5 bases between them. The CDR3 consists of 12 residues. The CDR3, as DNA: TGTGCCAGCAGTGACAGCTCCAACGTCCTGACTTTC. Protein product: CASSDSSNVLTF.

CDR3 in amino acids: CAISTGQGDTEAFF. In DNA, the CDR3 is TGTGCCATCAGTACTGGACAGGGAGACACTGAAGCTTTCTTT. V is TRBV10-3 and J is TRBJ1-1; 8 positions match TRBD1. Unmatched junction bases numbered 5, after V lost 5 bases and J lost 3 bases. The V gene's germline CDR1 is ENHRY and CDR2 SYGVKD. The CDR3 is 14 amino acids.

This clone occurred once. The rearrangement links TRBV27 to TRBJ1-2, with D unresolved. The CDR3 loop spans 13 amino acids. V lost 6 bases to trimming and J lost 1 base, with 9 bases between them. Germline-derived CDR1 and CDR2 are MNHEY and SMNVEV (reference sequence). CDR3 DNA: TGTGCCAGCAGAGCCGGTATTAACTATGGCTACACCTTC. Its protein product is CASRAGINYGYTF.

The chain recombines TRBV7-9 with TRBJ1-2; 7 bases are shared with TRBD1. The CDR3 has 16 residues. Trimming took 5 bases from V and 0 from J; bases not matched to a gene: 9. Per germline, CDR1 SEHNR and CDR2 FQNEAQ (reference sequence). CDR3: CASSLRQGGTNYGYTF. The CDR3 DNA follows: TGTGCCAGCAGCCTCCGACAGGGAGGGACTAACTATGGCTACACCTTC.

This clone was observed a single time. The chain couples TRBV2 to TRBJ1-2, with D perhaps TRBD1 (6 bases). Trimming removed 4 bases from V and 6 bases from J, with 12 bases in between. The CDR3 spans 13 residues. Germline CDR1 and CDR2: SNHLY and FYNNEI. The CDR3 DNA is TGTGCCAGCAGTGTTTCAGGGGCCCATGGCTACACCTTC. Translating gives CASSVSGAHGYTF.

The chain carries TRBV4-1 and TRBJ1-2; 8 nucleotides match TRBD1. CDR1 is MGHRA, CDR2 YSYEKL, per germline. The V segment lost 4 bases and the J segment 4 bases; nucleotides outside the gene matches: 5. The CDR3 consists of 14 residues. CDR3 in amino acids: CASSLTGDGYGYTF. CDR3 DNA: TGCGCCAGCAGCCTGACAGGGGATGGCTATGGCTACACCTTC.

The V and J genes are TRBV6-6 and TRBJ2-3; tentatively, D is TRBD2 (5 bases). The germline gives CDR1 MNHNY, CDR2 SVGAGI (reference sequence). V gave up 5 bases and J gave up 0 bases, with 12 bases separating them. The CDR3 is 15 amino acids. The CDR3 DNA is TGTGCCAGCAGTAAGGACTTTGCTAGCACAGATACGCAGTATTTT. Amino acids: CASSKDFASTDTQYF.

The chain has TRBV5-6 and TRBJ2-5; D unclear. Trimming removed 1 base at V and 5 bases at J, with 9 bases between. The CDR3 length is 13 residues. Germline CDR1 is SGHDT and CDR2 is YYEEEE. The CDR3 loop is CASSLQRAETQYF. CDR3 nucleotide sequence: TGTGCCAGCAGCTTGCAAAGGGCCGAGACCCAGTACTTC.

The V and J genes are TRBV7-2 and TRBJ1-1, with TRBD1 matching 9 bases. The CDR3 runs 15 residues. Trimming removed 1 base from V and 5 bases from J; junction bases left unmatched: 5. Germline V gene lookup returns CDR1 SGHTA and CDR2 FQGNSA. The CDR3 loop is CASSLEGQGVTEAFF. CDR3 bases: TGTGCCAGCAGCTTAGAGGGACAGGGTGTAACTGAAGCTTTCTTT. Combining the CDR3 with reference TRBV7-2 and TRBJ1-1 gives the whole variable domain GAGVSQSPSNKVTEKGKDVELRCDPISGHTALYWYRQSLGQGLEFLIYFQGNSAPDKSGLPSDRFSAERTGGSVSTLTIQRTQQEDSAVYLCASSLEGQGVTEAFFGQGTRLTVV.

V gene TRBV6-4 combines with J gene TRBJ2-7; D may be TRBD1 (6 bases). The CDR3 extends over 16 amino acids. The germline V and J ends were trimmed by 2 bases and 2 bases, with 16 bases remaining between them. Germline lookup yields CDR1 MRHNA and CDR2 SNTAGT. CDR3 in DNA: TGTGCCAGCAGTGACCCGTCCCCAGGGGAGACCTACGAGCAGTACTTC. It yields the protein CASSDPSPGETYEQYF.

This clone was seen just once. The chain links TRBV5-6 to TRBJ2-5, with 9 bases that match TRBD1. Losses at the gene ends were 4 bases for V and 3 bases for J; bases not matched to a gene: 10. Germline-derived CDR1 and CDR2 are SGHDT and YYEEEE. The CDR3 totals 16 residues. The CDR3 reads CASSADRGSQKETQYF. CDR3 in DNA: TGTGCCAGCAGCGCGGACAGGGGCTCACAAAAAGAGACCCAGTACTTC.

This sequence joins TRBV10-3 and TRBJ2-1; D not resolved. The ends were cut back, 4 bases at V and 8 bases at J, with 9 bases in the middle. CDR3 length equals 12 residues. Germline V gene lookup returns CDR1 ENHRY and CDR2 SYGVKD. This chain's CDR3 is CAISVTQYEQFF. DNA for the CDR3: TGTGCCATCAGTGTGACGCAGTATGAGCAGTTCTTC.

V gene TRBV2 combines with J gene TRBJ1-1; tentatively, D is TRBD1 (6 bases). The CDR3 consists of 14 residues. With 8 bases removed from V and 4 bases from J, the gap between germline ends came to 17 bases. Looked up from germline, CDR1 is SNHLY and CDR2 is FYNNEI. This chain's CDR3 is CASQTLGASTEAFF. CDR3 coding DNA: TGTGCCAGCCAAACGTTGGGGGCGTCCACTGAAGCTTTCTTT. The full variable domain, with the rest looked up from reference TRBV2 and TRBJ1-1, is EPEVTQTPSHQVTQMGQEVILRCVPISNHLYFYWYRQILGQKVEFLVSFYNNEISEKSEIFDDQFSVERPDGSNFTLKIRSTKLEDSAMYFCASQTLGASTEAFFGQGTRLTVV.

This clone was counted only a few times. This chain links TRBV19 with TRBJ1-2; D not resolved. CDR3 length: 14 amino acids. CDR1 and CDR2 from the germline V gene are LNHDA and SQIVND (reference sequence). V lost 1 base and J lost 4, with 10 bases in between. The CDR3 nucleotides are TGTGCCAGTAGTATAGGGGAGGAGATCTATGGCTACACCTTC. It codes for CASSIGEEIYGYTF. Using reference TRBV19 and TRBJ1-2 for the parts outside the CDR3, the full variable domain is DGGITQSPKYLFRKEGQNVTLSCEQNLNHDAMYWYRQDPGQGLRLIYYSQIVNDFQKGDIAEGYSVSREKKESFPLTVTSAQKNPTAFYLCASSIGEEIYGYTFGSGTRLTVV.

About this clone: The sample carries other DNA sequences with the same CDR3. The chain carries TRBV2 and TRBJ1-2; the D gene is possibly TRBD1 (6 bases). The V end was cut by 0 bases, the J end by 5 bases, with 10 bases between. Germline V gives CDR1 SNHLY, CDR2 FYNNEI. This CDR3 has 14 residues. This CDR3 reads CASSEAWGQYGYTF. The CDR3 DNA sequence: TGTGCCAGCAGTGAAGCATGGGGGCAGTATGGCTACACCTTC.

The chain recombines TRBV12-2 with TRBJ1-2; the D segment call TRBD1 is taken from the table without a DNA check. TRBV12-2 is labeled a pseudogene. The CDR3 extends over 17 amino acids. The DNA for the CDR3 is TGTGCAAGTCGCTTATTCCCCGGACTCGACAGGGAGGAAGGCTACACCTTC. Protein product: CASRLFPGLDREEGYTF.

This clone has just one count. This chain links TRBV6-1 with TRBJ2-3; D is unclear. V was clipped by 4 bases and J by 4 bases, with 9 bases between them. Germline assignment: CDR1 MNHNS and CDR2 SASEGT. There are 13 residues in the CDR3. DNA of the CDR3: TGTGCCAGCAGTGGGGTAATACCAGATACGCAGTATTTT. Protein product: CASSGVIPDTQYF.

The rearrangement links TRBV1 to TRBJ2-3; the table gives TRBD1 as D, unverified against the DNA. TRBV1 is labeled a pseudogene. This CDR3 is 17 amino acids long. Here the CDR3 DNA reads TGCACCAGCAGCCAAGCCGGGACAGGGCCCCCCACAGATACGCAGTATTTT. Translation gives CTSSQAGTGPPTDTQYF.

This sequence joins TRBV5-6 and TRBJ1-6; no clear D. With 1 base removed from V and 8 bases from J, the gap between germline ends came to 7 bases. Germline CDR1 and CDR2: SGHDT and YYEEEE. This CDR3 spans 13 amino acids. The CDR3 region has the DNA TGTGCCAGCAGCTTGCGAGGCGATTCACCCCTCCACTTT. Its translation is CASSLRGDSPLHF.

This rearrangement joins TRBV28 to TRBJ2-7, with 8 bases aligning to TRBD1. Germline CDR1 and CDR2: MDHEN and SYDVKM. This CDR3 is 15 amino acids long. The V gene end was trimmed by 5 bases and the J gene end by 2 bases; junction bases not matched to a gene: 8. CDR3 in DNA: TGTGCCAGCAGTGTTGGACAGGGCTATCCCTACGAGCAGTACTTC. Protein product: CASSVGQGYPYEQYF. Filled out from reference TRBV28 and TRBJ2-7, the complete variable domain reads DVKVTQSSRYLVKRTGEKVFLECVQDMDHENMFWYRQDPGLGLRLIYFSYDVKMKEKGDIPEGYSVSREKKERFSLILESASTNQTSMYLCASSVGQGYPYEQYFGPGTRLTVT.

As for this clone: This sequence may be a read error, since a much larger clone differs from it by one base. The V call is TRBV25-1, the J call TRBJ1-1; 7 nucleotides match TRBD1. With V trimmed by 6 bases and J by 1 base, 5 bases remained unmatched. The germline gives CDR1 MGHDK, CDR2 SYGVNS. The CDR3 runs to 14 residues. For the CDR3, the DNA is TGTGCCAGCAGCCCGACAGGGACGAACACTGAAGCTTTCTTT. The encoded protein is CASSPTGTNTEAFF.

The V call is TRBV4-1, the J call TRBJ2-2, with 14 positions matching TRBD2. The J segment lost 7 bases and the V segment lost 4 bases, leaving 5 bases of the junction unmatched. Germline CDR1 MGHRA, CDR2 YSYEKL. The CDR3 covers 16 residues. The CDR3 sequence: CASSPGLAGVGGELFF. The CDR3 nucleotides are TGCGCCAGCAGCCCGGGACTAGCGGGGGTTGGCGGGGAGCTGTTTTTT.

CDR3 nucleotides: TGTGCCAGCAGCTATCGGTCGGAATATAGCAATCAGCCCCAGCATTTT. It encodes CASSYRSEYSNQPQHF. The rearrangement links TRBV6-6 to TRBJ1-5; the D is unclear. The CDR3 covers 16 residues. The germline V gene has CDR1 MNHNY and CDR2 SVGAGI (reference sequence). Trimming took 6 bases from V and 0 from J, leaving 15 bases between them.

V usage is TRBV5-1 and J usage is TRBJ1-1, with 9 bases identical to TRBD1. This CDR3 has 15 amino acids. The germline V gene encodes CDR1 SGHRS and CDR2 YFSETQ. The V gene end was trimmed by 4 bases and the J gene end by 4 bases; junction bases not matched to a gene: 8. CDR3 sequence reads: CASSARQGVGTEAFF. The CDR3 region has the DNA TGCGCCAGCAGCGCCCGACAGGGGGTGGGCACTGAAGCTTTCTTT.

This rearrangement joins TRBV9 to TRBJ2-6; D call uncertain. Between the trimmed V and J ends, which lost 4 bases and 0 bases, there was a span of 8 bases. The CDR3 loop spans 15 amino acids. The V gene's germline CDR1 is SGDLS and CDR2 YYNGEE. CDR3 coding DNA: TGTGCCAGCAGCAAACTGAGCTCTGGGGCCAACGTCCTGACTTTC. Translating gives CASSKLSSGANVLTF.